This record concerns one TCR beta chain sequence. How the authors handled the data: For nucleated cells, counts were estimated from reference gene primer amplification. Assay used: immunoSEQ multiplex PCR; TCRdb lists only in-frame clones, some missing. V and J calls and clone size are as listed in that table; D and trimming were resolved from the DNA. The sample shows 130,000 to 150,000 clones, around 87% of them seen only once. This sample was included in a study of blood T cell repertoires in COVID-19. Study-wide context: Sites in the United States, Italy and Spain provided acute and convalescent COVID-19 samples. Sources were T cells, B-cell-depleted T cells, or PBMCs; the material itself was cDNA or gDNA.

The germline V and J ends were trimmed by 6 bases and 3 bases, with 10 bases remaining between them. There are 13 residues in the CDR3. From germline, CDR1 is MNHEY and CDR2 SVGAGI. Material: peripheral blood. This sequence originates from a woman between 50 and 59 years old with active or convalescent COVID-19. V and J are TRBV6-5 and TRBJ2-3; TRBD1 is a possible D gene (6 bases). The CDR3: CASRPTGTDTQYF. The DNA for the CDR3 is TGTGCCAGCAGACCCACAGGGACAGATACGCAGTATTTT.